The clone carrying this T cell receptor beta chain was detected ten times or more. The target antigen is unknown. The CDR3 totals 11 residues. Germline V gives CDR1 MNHEY, CDR2 SVGEGT. V gave up 6 bases and J gave up 10 bases, with 10 bases separating them. The record originates from a study of glioma-infiltrating T cells. Study at large: Samples included WHO grade II oligodendrogliomas or astrocytomas and initial-diagnosis grade IV glioblastomas. General study points: Very few CDR3 sequences were shared between tissue and blood.

TCR alpha and beta CDR3 regions were amplified from RNA using iRepertoire nested multiplex PCR. TCRdb recomputed calls from the multiplex PCR reads with MiXCR, one row per CDR3 protein. The table has more than 300,000 distinct CDR3 sequences, roughly two fifths seen once. The specimen sequenced was glioma tissue, nonneoplastic brain tissue, or PBMCs (not recorded which). The rearrangement uses TRBV6-2 or TRBV6-3 and TRBJ2-1; possible D gene TRBD2, 5 bases. This TCR was recovered from a human donor with low-grade glioma or glioblastoma, undergoing nonglioma brain surgery, or in good health (not recorded which). CDR3 coding DNA: TGTGCCAGCAGCCAACAGCGGGAGCAGTTCTTC. The encoded protein is CASSQQREQFF.